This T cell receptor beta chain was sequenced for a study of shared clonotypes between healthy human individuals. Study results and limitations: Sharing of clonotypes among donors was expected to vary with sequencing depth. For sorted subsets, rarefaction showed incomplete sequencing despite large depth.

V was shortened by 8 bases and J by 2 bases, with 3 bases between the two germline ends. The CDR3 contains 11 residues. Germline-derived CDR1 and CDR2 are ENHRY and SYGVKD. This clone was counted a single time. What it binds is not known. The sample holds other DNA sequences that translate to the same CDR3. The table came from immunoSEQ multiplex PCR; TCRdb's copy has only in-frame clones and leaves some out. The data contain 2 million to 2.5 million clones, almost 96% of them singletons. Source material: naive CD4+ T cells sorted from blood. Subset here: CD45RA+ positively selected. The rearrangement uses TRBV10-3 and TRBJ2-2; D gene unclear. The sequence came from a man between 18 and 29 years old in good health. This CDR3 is CAISNTGELFF. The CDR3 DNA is TGTGCCATCTCTAACACCGGGGAGCTGTTTTTT.